These 12 T cell receptor beta chains were sequenced from one sample in a study of blood T cell repertoires in COVID-19. Sequenced by immunoSEQ multiplex PCR; TCRdb stores in-frame clones only, minus some. The table lists some 41,000 clones, 80% to 90% of them singletons, with roughly 5.1% in the top ten. Material: peripheral blood. Every receptor here comes from a middle-aged man with active COVID-19.

The chain links TRBV15 to TRBJ2-3, with 8 bases aligning to TRBD2. V lost 0 bases, J lost 2 bases, and 7 bases stayed unmatched. The CDR3 extends over 17 amino acids. In germline, CDR1 is LNHNV, CDR2 YYDKDF (reference sequence). The CDR3 spells CATSRDRREAHTDTQYF. The CDR3 DNA follows: TGTGCCACCAGCAGAGATCGGCGGGAGGCGCACACAGATACGCAGTATTTT. Together with reference TRBV15 and TRBJ2-3, the CDR3 gives the full variable domain: DAMVIQNPRYQVTQFGKPVTLSCSQTLNHNVMYWYQQKSSQAPKLLFHYYDKDFNNEADTPDNFQSRRPNTSFCFLDIRSPGLGDTAMYLCATSRDRREAHTDTQYFGPGTRLTVL.

The rearrangement joins TRBV6-5 to TRBJ1-4, with TRBD1 identical over 8 bases. The V and J ends lost 6 bases and 8 bases, in that order; junction bases with no gene match: 5. Germline CDR1 is MNHEY and CDR2 is SVGAGI. The CDR3 spans 13 residues. CDR3 sequence: CASSGQGREKLFF. Written as DNA, the CDR3 is TGTGCCAGCAGCGGACAGGGAAGAGAAAAACTGTTTTTT.

The chain links TRBV3-1 (or the pseudogene TRBV3-2) to TRBJ2-3; D ambiguous. Germline V gene lookup returns CDR1 LGHDT and CDR2 YNNKEL (reference sequence). The CDR3 is 13 amino acids. V lost 1 base and J lost 7, with 9 bases in between. CDR3 residues: CASSQGGTYTQYF. The CDR3 region has the DNA TGTGCCAGCAGCCAAGGAGGCACCTATACGCAGTATTTT.

V and J are TRBV18 and TRBJ2-2, with 7 nucleotides matching TRBD1. The CDR3 runs 17 residues. Unmatched junction bases numbered 4, after V lost 0 bases and J lost 0 bases. Germline values: CDR1 KGHSH, CDR2 LQKENI. The CDR3 here is CASSPPLTGANTGELFF. In DNA form, the CDR3 reads TGTGCCAGCTCACCACCATTAACAGGGGCGAACACCGGGGAGCTGTTTTTT. The variable domain in full, completed from reference TRBV18 and TRBJ2-2, reads NAGVMQNPRHLVRRRGQEARLRCSPMKGHSHVYWYRQLPEEGLKFMVYLQKENIIDESGMPKERFSAEFPKEGPSILRIQQVVRGDSAAYFCASSPPLTGANTGELFFGEGSRLTVL.

The CDR3: CASNAGSYEQYF. DNA for the CDR3: TGTGCCAGCAACGCCGGCTCCTACGAGCAGTACTTC. The chain uses TRBV6-6 and TRBJ2-7; D gene unclear. Trimming cost V 7 bases and J 0 bases, with 7 bases left between them. This CDR3 has 12 residues. The germline V gene encodes CDR1 MNHNY and CDR2 SVGAGI (reference sequence).

V and J are TRBV11-2 and TRBJ2-3; the match to TRBD2 covers 8 bases. The J segment lost 3 bases and the V segment lost 11 bases, leaving 10 bases of the junction unmatched. The CDR3 sequence is 14 residues long. Looked up from germline, CDR1 is SGHAT and CDR2 is FQNNGV. CDR3 coding DNA: TGTGCCGACGGGGGGGGCCCGGGGACAGATACGCAGTATTTT. It codes for CADGGGPGTDTQYF.

The chain carries TRBV7-3 and TRBJ2-1; perhaps TRBD2 as D (5 bases). Trimming removed 0 bases at V and 0 bases at J, with 9 bases between. The CDR3 is 16 residues long. In germline, CDR1 is SGHTA, CDR2 FQGTGA. The CDR3 DNA reads TGTGCCAGCAGCTTAACCATAAGCGGCTCCTACAATGAGCAGTTCTTC. It codes for CASSLTISGSYNEQFF.

This rearrangement joins TRBV2 to TRBJ2-3, with 7 bases identical to TRBD1. Germline CDR1 is SNHLY and CDR2 is FYNNEI. Germline trimming cut 8 bases from V and 5 bases from J; bases unmatched to any gene: 4. The CDR3 has 12 amino acids. CDR3 in DNA: TGTGCCAGCCACTCAGGGGGAGATACGCAGTATTTT. As protein: CASHSGGDTQYF.

V gene TRBV5-1 combines with J gene TRBJ1-2; D is undetermined. Trimming removed 3 bases from V and 5 bases from J, with 8 bases in between. The CDR3 length is 12 residues. Per germline, CDR1 SGHRS and CDR2 YFSETQ. CDR3 sequence: CASSYDTYGYTF. The DNA for the CDR3 is TGCGCCAGCAGCTACGACACTTATGGCTACACCTTC.

The chain carries TRBV19 and TRBJ2-2; D remains ambiguous. There are 11 residues in the CDR3. Germline V lookup: CDR1 LNHDA, CDR2 SQIVND (reference sequence). The V end was cut by 4 bases, the J end by 6 bases, with 3 bases between. The CDR3 region has the DNA TGTGCCAGTAGTACCGCCGGGGAGCTGTTTTTT. This encodes CASSTAGELFF.

For the CDR3, the DNA is TGTGCCAGCAGTTACTCCCACGGCAGGGGGGAAACTGAAGCTTTCTTT. Its protein is CASSYSHGRGETEAFF. The V gene is TRBV6-6, the J gene TRBJ1-1, with 7 bases aligning to TRBD1. This CDR3 region has 16 residues. Germline-derived CDR1 and CDR2 are MNHNY and SVGAGI (reference sequence). V lost 0 bases and J lost 5; bases outside the gene matches: 9.

The chain carries TRBV6-5 and TRBJ2-1; TRBD1 matches at 7 bases. V gave up 4 bases and J gave up 11 bases; unmatched junction bases: 14. The CDR3 totals 15 residues. The V gene's germline CDR1 is MNHEY and CDR2 SVGAGI. CDR3 residues: CASSSPGQQILKQFF. For the CDR3, the DNA is TGTGCCAGCAGTTCGCCGGGACAGCAAATCCTCAAGCAGTTCTTC.